The rows below give T cell receptor beta chains drawn from one sample of a study of blood T cell repertoires in COVID-19. Only in-frame clones appear in the TCRdb table, and some are missing; sequencing was by immunoSEQ multiplex PCR. Seen here are tens of thousands of clones, just over 85% observed once, and the top ten hold around 40%. The sample comprised peripheral blood. The receptors come from a human donor in a cohort sampled during active COVID-19. Both conserved end residues are part of each CDR3. A D gene is named only where the DNA matches it firmly. Some rows have no size entry. The others give once, few or many, or a class for an expanded clone.

>.|TRBJ2-7|TRBV28|.
CASSLTRTVSSYEQYF
TGTGCCAGCAGTTTAACCAGGACAGTTAGCTCCTACGAGCAGTACTTC
>TRBD2|TRBJ2-3|TRBV12-5|.
CASGLAAPGGSTDTQYF
TGTGCTAGTGGTTTGGCCGCCCCGGGGGGGTCCACAGATACGCAGTATTTT
>.|TRBJ2-3|TRBV9|.
CASSVAGGGLSTDTQYF
TGTGCCAGCAGCGTAGCGGGTGGGGGCCTTTCGACAGATACGCAGTATTTT
>.|TRBJ2-7|TRBV4-1|once
CASSQGLSSYEQYF
TGCGCCAGCAGCCAAGGCTTGAGCTCCTACGAGCAGTACTTC
>TRBD1|TRBJ1-1|TRBV4-1|.
CASSHGQAETEAFF
TGCGCCAGCAGCCACGGACAGGCGGAGACTGAAGCTTTCTTT
>TRBD1|TRBJ1-1|TRBV3-1/TRBV3-2|.
CASSHEFGTGNTEAFF
TGTGCCAGCAGCCACGAATTCGGGACAGGGAACACTGAAGCTTTCTTT
>.|TRBJ2-5|TRBV5-1|.
CASSFTSGETQYF
TGCGCCAGCAGCTTCACCAGCGGGGAGACCCAGTACTTC
>.|TRBJ2-5|TRBV28|.
CASSFLLGVLRETQYF
TGTGCCAGCAGTTTCTTATTAGGGGTCCTCCGAGAGACCCAGTACTTC
>TRBD1|TRBJ2-1|TRBV11-2|.
CASSQGALSYNEQFF
TGTGCCAGTTCTCAGGGGGCATTAAGCTACAATGAGCAGTTCTTC
>.|TRBJ1-2|TRBV19|.
CASSKAGVSNYGYTF
TGTGCCAGTAGTAAGGCAGGGGTATCTAACTATGGCTACACCTTC
>.|TRBJ2-3|TRBV7-8|.
CASSFGGSTDTQYF
TGTGCCAGCAGCTTTGGCGGGAGCACAGATACGCAGTATTTT
>TRBD1|TRBJ1-3|TRBV5-1|.
CASSPRPSGDRGNTIYF
TGCGCCAGCAGCCCAAGACCGTCAGGGGACAGGGGAAACACCATATATTTT
>TRBD2|TRBJ2-5|TRBV2|.
CASSEGLAGGGGETQYF
TGTGCCAGCAGTGAGGGACTAGCGGGAGGCGGCGGGGAGACCCAGTACTTC
>.|TRBJ2-3|TRBV30|.
CAWCRRRRGADTQYF
TGTGCCTGGTGTCGGAGGAGACGGGGAGCAGATACGCAGTATTTT
>TRBD1|TRBJ1-1|TRBV2|once
CASTRGTGGLNTEAFF
TGTGCCAGCACTAGAGGGACAGGGGGATTGAACACTGAAGCTTTCTTT
>TRBD2|TRBJ2-5|TRBV5-4|.
CASSLGGGASETQYF
TGTGCCAGCAGCTTGGGCGGGGGGGCCTCAGAGACCCAGTACTTC
>TRBD1|TRBJ1-1|TRBV12-5|.
CASGPGGRAAFF
TGTGCTAGTGGCCCAGGGGGAAGGGCGGCTTTCTTT
>.|TRBJ2-1|TRBV7-3|.
CASSPSSYNEQFF
TGTGCCAGCAGCCCGAGCTCCTACAATGAGCAGTTCTTC
>.|TRBJ2-5|TRBV18|.
CASSPPGAQQETQYF
TGTGCCAGCTCACCACCGGGGGCCCAGCAAGAGACCCAGTACTTC
>TRBD1|TRBJ2-6|TRBV28|.
CASIPNMGQGSSSSGANVLTF
TGTGCCAGCATACCAAACATGGGACAGGGATCCTCCTCCTCTGGGGCCAACGTCCTGACTTTC
>TRBD1|TRBJ2-1|TRBV27|.
CASKRGQGQYNEQFF
TGTGCCAGCAAACGGGGACAGGGACAATACAATGAGCAGTTCTTC